What follows describes a single T cell receptor (beta chain). Its cognate antigen is unknown. This specimen belongs to a study of beta chain features in type 1 diabetes. General study points: Type 1 diabetes patients showed a moderate but significant shortening of TCRB CDR3s in all four CD4+ subsets. Within patients, naive, central memory and Treg TCRB repertoires seemed more similar than within healthy donors.

The authors reverse transcribed all of the isolated RNA, so sequencing captured expressed TCRB transcripts. Stem cell-like memory T cell samples averaged around 980,000 immunoSEQ reads each. Clones were sequenced by immunoSEQ multiplex PCR, and TCRdb holds only the in-frame ones, with some missing. The data hold more than 85,000 clones, with roughly 40% observed a single time. This CDR3 is 15 amino acids long. Germline V gives CDR1 SGHRS, CDR2 YFSETQ. The V gene lost 3 bases and the J gene lost 4 bases, with 11 bases spanning the gap. Material for sequencing was stem cell memory CD4+ T cells from blood. This chain connects TRBV5-1 to TRBJ2-6; the D is unclear. The sequence came from a woman aged 18-29 years in good health. The CDR3 DNA is TGCGCCAGCAGCTCACAAGTTTCGGGGGCCAACGTCCTGACTTTC. Its translation is CASSSQVSGANVLTF.